This TCR beta chain was sequenced during a study of T cells after yellow fever vaccination. Overall study context: Preparation of the low-cell-number fractions used SMART-Seq v4 Ultra Low Input.

The V and J ends lost 10 bases and 5 bases respectively, with 14 bases between them. The CDR3 loop spans 12 amino acids. Per the germline V gene, CDR1 is SGHAT and CDR2 is FQNNGV. A remark on this clonotype: No antigen is known for it.

Study-level points and caveats: Reappearing after the booster were most of the clones from primary vaccination (96% CD4, roughly 86% CD8).

UMIs were added to TCR cDNA along with a universal primer site when it was made by 5'RACE template switching. TCRdb redid the calling of the 5' RACE reads with MiXCR, one entry per CDR3 protein. The sample has about 310,000 distinct CDR3 sequences; more than 3% are singletons. This chain links TRBV11-2 with TRBJ1-2, with D unresolved. The sample in question was PBMCs, obtained on the day of the yellow fever booster vaccination. The sequence was obtained from a young man who received the YFV17D yellow fever vaccine. CDR3 sequence (DNA): TGTGCCACCGCGCGCGCAGGATATGGCTACACCTTC. Its translation is CATARAGYGYTF.